A single sample is the source of the 21 T cell receptor beta chains below, sequenced in a study of identifying expanded T cells in peripheral blood. Here immunoSEQ multiplex PCR was the method, and the copy in TCRdb shows in-frame clones only, minus some. The sample holds 100,000 to 150,000 clones, approximately 84% seen once. Input material: blood. These receptors were taken from a person aged 18-70 years in good health.

This chain uses TRBV5-5 with TRBJ1-6, with D possibly TRBD1 on 5 matching bases. Trimming cost V 1 base and J 7 bases, with 6 bases left between them. The CDR3 consists of 13 residues. Per germline, CDR1 SGHKS and CDR2 YYEKEE (reference sequence). CDR3: CASSLSGNSPLHF. The CDR3 coding sequence is TGTGCCAGCAGCTTGTCAGGGAATTCACCCCTCCACTTT.

The genes are TRBV5-6 and TRBJ1-5; 7 positions agree with TRBD1. The CDR3 length is 15 residues. The germline CDR1 and CDR2 sequences are SGHDT and YYEEEE. V gave up 4 bases and J gave up 1 base; unmatched junction bases: 5. The CDR3 DNA reads TGTGCCAGCAGCATCGGGACAGTCAGCAATCAGCCCCAGCATTTT. This sequence encodes CASSIGTVSNQPQHF.

This clone was detected only once. This chain joins TRBV7-2 and TRBJ2-3; TRBD2 aligns across 10 bases. The CDR3 is 18 residues long. The V gene end was trimmed by 1 base and the J gene end by 6 bases; junction bases not matched to a gene: 13. CDR1 and CDR2 from the germline V gene are SGHTA and FQGNSA. The CDR3 sequence is CASSLVYLAGAGWDTQYF. CDR3 coding DNA: TGTGCCAGCAGCTTAGTGTATCTAGCGGGGGCGGGATGGGATACGCAGTATTTT. The variable domain in full, with the rest retrieved from reference TRBV7-2 and TRBJ2-3, is GAGVSQSPSNKVTEKGKDVELRCDPISGHTALYWYRQSLGQGLEFLIYFQGNSAPDKSGLPSDRFSAERTGGSVSTLTIQRTQQEDSAVYLCASSLVYLAGAGWDTQYFGPGTRLTVL.

This chain links TRBV19 with TRBJ2-5; the D gene could be TRBD1 or TRBD2 (5 bases each). Germline CDR1 is LNHDA and CDR2 is SQIVND (reference sequence). V dropped 3 bases and J dropped 2 bases, with 13 bases sitting between them. This CDR3 comprises 15 residues. DNA for the CDR3: TGTGCCAGTAGTATTCCCGGGACCCTACAAGAGACCCAGTACTTC. This translates into CASSIPGTLQETQYF.

The chain recombines TRBV19 with TRBJ1-2; no clear D gene. The germline V gene encodes CDR1 LNHDA and CDR2 SQIVND (reference sequence). The CDR3 totals 15 residues. Trimming took off 0 bases at V and 8 bases at J, with 16 bases between the two ends. The CDR3: CASSIDLLNSRGYTF. Written as DNA, the CDR3 is TGTGCCAGTAGTATAGATCTGCTAAACAGTCGGGGCTACACCTTC.

The V call is TRBV27, the J call TRBJ2-4, with TRBD1 identical over 7 bases. This CDR3 is 16 amino acids long. Per germline, CDR1 MNHEY and CDR2 SMNVEV (reference sequence). V was clipped by 5 bases and J by 3 bases; unmatched bases: 10. This CDR3 reads CASSPRQGFIKNIQYF. The CDR3 DNA reads as TGTGCCAGCAGTCCCCGACAGGGTTTTATCAAAAACATTCAGTACTTC.

The sample holds a few counts of this clone. The CDR3 bases are TGTGCCAGCAGCGGCCGGGACATCGTCACTGAAGCTTTCTTT. Translated: CASSGRDIVTEAFF. The chain employs TRBV9 and TRBJ1-1; TRBD1 is a possible D gene (6 bases). Germline V lookup: CDR1 SGDLS, CDR2 YYNGEE. The CDR3 has 14 residues. V was trimmed by 3 bases and J by 4 bases, leaving 13 bases between them.

V is TRBV6-1 and J is TRBJ1-2; the D is unclear. CDR3 length: 14 amino acids. The germline V gene encodes CDR1 MNHNS and CDR2 SASEGT. Trimming shortened V by 0 bases and J by 7 bases, and 12 bases separated the two germline ends. The CDR3 sequence is CASSEAVRSGGYTF. The CDR3 DNA sequence: TGTGCCAGCAGTGAAGCGGTCAGGTCGGGTGGCTACACCTTC.

The chain joins TRBV2 to TRBJ2-2; a possible D gene is TRBD1 (5 bases). Germline V gene data show CDR1 as SNHLY and CDR2 as FYNNEI. The CDR3 spans 13 residues. V was pared by 2 bases and J by 7 bases, with 8 bases between. The CDR3 bases are TGTGCCAGCAGTGAATCAGGGATCGGGGAGCTGTTTTTT. Its translation: CASSESGIGELFF.

V usage is TRBV10-1 and J usage is TRBJ2-2; no clear D. CDR3 size: 13 residues. Trimming shortened V by 6 bases and J by 1 base, and 6 bases separated the two germline ends. Germline assignment: CDR1 WNHNN and CDR2 SYGVQD (reference sequence). DNA of the CDR3: TGCGCCAGCAGGGACGGGAACACCGGGGAGCTGTTTTTT. Translating gives CASRDGNTGELFF.

The chain is built from TRBV5-8 and TRBJ2-3; TRBD1 matches at 7 bases. This CDR3 region has 14 residues. From germline, CDR1 is SGHTS and CDR2 YDEGEE. V lost 3 bases, J lost 3 bases, and 4 bases stayed unmatched. For the CDR3, the DNA is TGTGCCAGCAGCTGGCCGACAGGGACAGATACGCAGTATTTT. Protein product: CASSWPTGTDTQYF.

V is TRBV5-1 and J is TRBJ1-1; 8 bases map to TRBD1. Unmatched junction bases numbered 1, after V lost 0 bases and J lost 3 bases. The CDR3 runs 14 residues. Per germline, CDR1 SGHRS and CDR2 YFSETQ. CDR3 in amino acids: CASSLGTGYTEAFF. In DNA, the CDR3 is TGCGCCAGCAGCTTGGGGACAGGGTACACTGAAGCTTTCTTT.

The rearrangement joins TRBV11-2 to TRBJ1-1, with D unclear. Germline V CDR1 and CDR2: SGHAT, FQNNGV. This CDR3 contains 12 residues. V lost 4 bases and J lost 8, with 11 bases in between. As DNA, the CDR3 is TGTGCCAGCAGCTCAGCCGGTGGGGAAGCTTTCTTT. This codes for CASSSAGGEAFF.

This clone was found a few times. This chain connects TRBV5-8 to TRBJ1-2, with D possibly matching TRBD1 (6 bases). Germline CDR1 and CDR2: SGHTS and YDEGEE. The CDR3 runs 16 residues. V was shortened by 4 bases and J by 5 bases, with 21 bases between the two germline ends. In nucleotides, the CDR3 is TGTGCCAGCAGCCTAGCATCTACAGGGACCCCTTATGGCTACACCTTC. Protein sequence: CASSLASTGTPYGYTF.

The rearrangement uses TRBV29-1 and TRBJ1-1, with 7 positions matching TRBD1. The CDR3 has 13 residues. Germline V gives CDR1 SQVTM, CDR2 ANQGSEA. The junction had 4 bases not matched to a gene; V was cut back by 5 bases and J by 1 base. DNA of the CDR3: TGCAGCGTTTTTCGGACAGGGAACACTGAAGCTTTCTTT. Encoded protein: CSVFRTGNTEAFF.

This chain uses TRBV10-3 with TRBJ1-1; a weak D match, TRBD1 (6 bases). Deletions cut 3 bases from V and 1 base from J, with 21 bases between. Germline CDR1 ENHRY, CDR2 SYGVKD. This CDR3 has 18 amino acids. For the CDR3, the DNA is TGTGCCATCAGTGATCCCGGACGGAGACAGGTGACGAACACTGAAGCTTTCTTT. The encoded protein is CAISDPGRRQVTNTEAFF.

V usage is TRBV7-2 and J usage is TRBJ1-4, with 11 nucleotides matching TRBD1. With 5 bases clipped from V and 10 bases from J, the junction kept 6 bases outside the gene matches. CDR1 and CDR2 (germline): SGHTA, FQGNSA. The CDR3 contains 14 residues. CDR3 DNA: TGTGCCAGCAGCCCGGACAGGGGGCTCGGAAAACTGTTTTTT. It codes for CASSPDRGLGKLFF.

This clone appeared a single time. Other nucleotide sequences in the sample specify the same CDR3. CDR3 residues: CSPSGDREAFF. Written as DNA, the CDR3 is TGCAGCCCATCCGGGGACAGGGAAGCTTTCTTT. V usage is TRBV20-1 and J usage is TRBJ1-1; 8 nucleotides align to TRBD1. The germline V gene has CDR1 DFQATT and CDR2 SNEGSKA (reference sequence). This CDR3 is 11 amino acids long.

This chain links TRBV9 with TRBJ2-3, with D perhaps TRBD2 (5 bases). The CDR3 runs 13 residues. Germline-derived CDR1 and CDR2 are SGDLS and YYNGEE. With 0 bases removed from V and 6 bases from J, the gap between germline ends came to 8 bases. CDR3 DNA: TGTGCCAGCAGCGTAGGACGCGGGGATACGCAGTATTTT. Translated: CASSVGRGDTQYF.

The CDR3 DNA is TGTGCCAGCAGCTTGGAAGGGAGGGCAAGCTCCTATAATTCACCCCTCCACTTT. Protein: CASSLEGRASSYNSPLHF. The chain combines TRBV5-6 with TRBJ1-6; no clear D. This CDR3 spans 18 amino acids. CDR1 is SGHDT, CDR2 YYEEEE, per germline. V gave up 0 bases and J gave up 0 bases, with 13 bases separating them.

This sequence joins TRBV4-3 and TRBJ2-7, with 7 bases aligning to TRBD1. The germline V gene has CDR1 LGHNA and CDR2 YSLEER. The V gene end was trimmed by 4 bases and the J gene end by 2 bases; junction bases not matched to a gene: 5. CDR3 length: 14 residues. CDR3 sequence (DNA): TGCGCCAGCAGCCTAGGGACAGAGACCTACGAGCAGTACTTC. As protein: CASSLGTETYEQYF.